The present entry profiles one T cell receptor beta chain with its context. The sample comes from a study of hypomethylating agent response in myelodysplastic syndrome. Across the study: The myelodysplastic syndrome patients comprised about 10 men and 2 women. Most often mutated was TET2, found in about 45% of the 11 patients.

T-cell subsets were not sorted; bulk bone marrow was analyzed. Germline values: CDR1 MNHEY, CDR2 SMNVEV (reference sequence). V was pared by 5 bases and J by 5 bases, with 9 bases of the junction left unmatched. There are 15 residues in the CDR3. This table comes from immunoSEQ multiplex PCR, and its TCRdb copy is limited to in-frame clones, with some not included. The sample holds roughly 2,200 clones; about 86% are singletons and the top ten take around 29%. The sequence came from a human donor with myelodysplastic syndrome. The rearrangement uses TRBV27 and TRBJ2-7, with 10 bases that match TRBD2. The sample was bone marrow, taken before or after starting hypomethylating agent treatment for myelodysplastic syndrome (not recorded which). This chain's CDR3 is CASSGSGRIRDEQYF. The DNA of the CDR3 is TGTGCCAGCAGTGGTAGCGGGAGGATCAGGGACGAGCAGTACTTC.